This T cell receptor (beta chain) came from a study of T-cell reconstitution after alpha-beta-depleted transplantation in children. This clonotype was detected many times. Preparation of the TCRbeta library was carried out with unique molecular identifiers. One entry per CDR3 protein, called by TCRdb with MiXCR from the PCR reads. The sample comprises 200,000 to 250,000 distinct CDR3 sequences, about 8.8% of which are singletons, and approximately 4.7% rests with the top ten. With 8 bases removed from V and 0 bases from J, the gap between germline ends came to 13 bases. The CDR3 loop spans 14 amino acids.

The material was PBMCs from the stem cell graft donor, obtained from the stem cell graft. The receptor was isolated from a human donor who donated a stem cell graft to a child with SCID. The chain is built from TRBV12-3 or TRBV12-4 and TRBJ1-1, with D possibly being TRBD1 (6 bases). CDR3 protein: CASVLGQLNTEAFF. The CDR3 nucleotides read TGTGCCAGCGTACTAGGACAGCTGAACACTGAAGCTTTCTTT.